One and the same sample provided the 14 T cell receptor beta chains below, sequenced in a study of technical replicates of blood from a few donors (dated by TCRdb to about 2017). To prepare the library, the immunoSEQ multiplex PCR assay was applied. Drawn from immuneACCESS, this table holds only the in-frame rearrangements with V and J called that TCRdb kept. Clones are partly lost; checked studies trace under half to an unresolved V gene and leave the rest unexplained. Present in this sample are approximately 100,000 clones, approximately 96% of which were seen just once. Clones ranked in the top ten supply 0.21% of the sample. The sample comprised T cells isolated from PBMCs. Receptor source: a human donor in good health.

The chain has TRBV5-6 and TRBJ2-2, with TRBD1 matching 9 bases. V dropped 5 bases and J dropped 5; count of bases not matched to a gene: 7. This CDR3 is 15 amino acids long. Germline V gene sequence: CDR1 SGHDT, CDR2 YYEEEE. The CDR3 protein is CASSKEGQGTGELFF. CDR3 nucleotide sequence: TGTGCCAGCAGTAAGGAGGGACAGGGAACCGGGGAGCTGTTTTTT.

CDR3 amino acids: CASSSFGGVLSGNTIYF. CDR3 bases: TGTGCCAGCAGCTCCTTCGGCGGGGTCCTCTCTGGAAACACCATATATTTT. The J gene is TRBJ1-3, the V gene TRBV11-3; D not certain. This CDR3 is 17 amino acids long. V gave up 4 bases and J gave up 0 bases, with 16 bases separating them. Germline V gives CDR1 SGHNT, CDR2 YENEEA.

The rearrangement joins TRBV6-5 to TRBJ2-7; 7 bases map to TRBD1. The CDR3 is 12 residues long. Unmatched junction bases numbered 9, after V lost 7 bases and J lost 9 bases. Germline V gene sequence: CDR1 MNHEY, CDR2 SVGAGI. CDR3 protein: CASIGTDAVQYF. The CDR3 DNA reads TGTGCCAGCATCGGGACAGACGCCGTGCAGTACTTC.

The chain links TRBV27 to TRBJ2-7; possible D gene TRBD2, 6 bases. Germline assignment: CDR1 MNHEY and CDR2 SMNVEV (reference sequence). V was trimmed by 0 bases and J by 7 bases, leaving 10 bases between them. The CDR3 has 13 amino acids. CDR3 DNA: TGTGCCAGCAGTTTATCGGAGGGGAGGGAGCAGTACTTC. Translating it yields CASSLSEGREQYF.

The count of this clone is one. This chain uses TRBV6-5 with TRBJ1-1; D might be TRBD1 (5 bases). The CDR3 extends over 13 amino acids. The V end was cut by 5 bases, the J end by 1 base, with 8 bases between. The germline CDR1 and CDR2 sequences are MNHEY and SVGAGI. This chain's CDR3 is CASSQQGNTEAFF. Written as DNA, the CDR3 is TGTGCCAGCAGTCAGCAGGGGAACACTGAAGCTTTCTTT.

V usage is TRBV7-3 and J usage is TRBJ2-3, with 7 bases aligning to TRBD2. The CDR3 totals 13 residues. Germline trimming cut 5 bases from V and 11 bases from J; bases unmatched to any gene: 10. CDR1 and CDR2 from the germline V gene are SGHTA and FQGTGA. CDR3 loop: CASSAVERGGQYF. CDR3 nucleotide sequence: TGTGCCAGCAGCGCCGTTGAGCGGGGCGGGCAGTATTTT.

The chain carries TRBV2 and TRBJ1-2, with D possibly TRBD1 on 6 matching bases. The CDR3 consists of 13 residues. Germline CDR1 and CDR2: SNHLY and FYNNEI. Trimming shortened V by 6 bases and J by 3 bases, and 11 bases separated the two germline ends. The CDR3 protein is CASRETGDYGYTF. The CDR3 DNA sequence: TGTGCCAGCAGGGAGACAGGCGACTATGGCTACACCTTC.

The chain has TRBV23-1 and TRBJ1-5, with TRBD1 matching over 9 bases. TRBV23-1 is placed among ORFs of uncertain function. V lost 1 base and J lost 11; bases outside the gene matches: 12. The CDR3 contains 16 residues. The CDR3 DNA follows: TGCGCCAGCAGTCAATTCGGGACAGGGTGTGTAGCGGCCCAGCATTTT. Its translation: CASSQFGTGCVAAQHF.

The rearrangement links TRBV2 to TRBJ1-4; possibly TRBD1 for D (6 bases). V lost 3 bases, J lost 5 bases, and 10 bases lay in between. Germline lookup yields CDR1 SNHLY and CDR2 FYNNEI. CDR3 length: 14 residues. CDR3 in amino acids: CASSDRTENEKLFF. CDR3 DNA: TGTGCCAGCAGTGACCGGACAGAAAATGAAAAACTGTTTTTT.

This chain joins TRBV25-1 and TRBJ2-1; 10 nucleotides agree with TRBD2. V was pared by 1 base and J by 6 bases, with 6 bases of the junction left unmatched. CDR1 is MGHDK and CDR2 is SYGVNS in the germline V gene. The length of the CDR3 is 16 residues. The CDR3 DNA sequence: TGTGCCAGCAGTGAATTGAGCGGGAGGGCGACCAATGAGCAGTTCTTC. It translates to CASSELSGRATNEQFF. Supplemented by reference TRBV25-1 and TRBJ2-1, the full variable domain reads EADIYQTPRYLVIGTGKKITLECSQTMGHDKMYWYQQDPGMELHLIHYSYGVNSTEKGDLSSESTVSRIRTEHFPLTLESARPSHTSQYLCASSELSGRATNEQFFGPGTRLTVL.

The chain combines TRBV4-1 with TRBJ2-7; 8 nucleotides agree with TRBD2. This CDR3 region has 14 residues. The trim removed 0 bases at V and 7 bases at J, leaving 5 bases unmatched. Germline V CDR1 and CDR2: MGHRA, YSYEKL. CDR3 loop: CASSQDPREGEQYF. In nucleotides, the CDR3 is TGCGCCAGCAGCCAAGATCCCCGGGAGGGGGAGCAGTACTTC.

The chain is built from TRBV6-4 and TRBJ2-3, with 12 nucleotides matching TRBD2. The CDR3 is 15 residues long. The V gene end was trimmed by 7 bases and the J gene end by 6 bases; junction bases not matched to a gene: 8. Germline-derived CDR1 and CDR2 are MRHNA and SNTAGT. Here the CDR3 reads CASTPTSGSSDTQYF. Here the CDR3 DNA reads TGTGCCAGCACTCCGACTAGCGGGAGCTCTGATACGCAGTATTTT.

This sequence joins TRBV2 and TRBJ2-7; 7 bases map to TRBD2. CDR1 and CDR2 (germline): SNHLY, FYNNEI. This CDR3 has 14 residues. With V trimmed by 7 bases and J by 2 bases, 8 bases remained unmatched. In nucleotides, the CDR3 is TGTGCCAGCAATCCAGAGCGGGGCACCTACGAGCAGTACTTC. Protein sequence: CASNPERGTYEQYF. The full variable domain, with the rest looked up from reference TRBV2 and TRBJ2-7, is EPEVTQTPSHQVTQMGQEVILRCVPISNHLYFYWYRQILGQKVEFLVSFYNNEISEKSEIFDDQFSVERPDGSNFTLKIRSTKLEDSAMYFCASNPERGTYEQYFGPGTRLTVT.

This CDR3 is CASSSRGLADYNEQFF. CDR3 DNA sequence: TGTGCCAGCAGCTCCCGAGGACTAGCGGACTACAATGAGCAGTTCTTC. The chain is built from TRBV11-3 and TRBJ2-1, with TRBD2 identical over 10 bases. V gave up 4 bases and J gave up 3 bases; unmatched junction bases: 6. CDR1 SGHNT and CDR2 YENEEA come from the germline V gene. The length of the CDR3 is 16 residues.